A single sample is the source of the 9 T cell receptor beta chains below, sequenced in a study of blood T cell repertoires in COVID-19. Here immunoSEQ multiplex PCR was the method, and the copy in TCRdb shows in-frame clones only, minus some. The sample shows about 230,000 clones, over 75% of them seen only once. Input material: peripheral blood. The origin of the receptors is a woman aged 80 or over with acute or convalescent COVID-19.

The genes are TRBV7-2 and TRBJ2-3, with D perhaps TRBD1 (6 bases). The germline V gene encodes CDR1 SGHTA and CDR2 FQGNSA. The CDR3 length is 16 residues. Trimming took off 0 bases at V and 7 bases at J, with 17 bases between the two ends. The CDR3 loop reads CASSLASTGPGHTQYF. CDR3 coding DNA: TGTGCCAGCAGCTTAGCTTCGACAGGACCAGGCCATACGCAGTATTTT.

CDR3 residues: CASSLDQGTGELFF. The CDR3 nucleotides are TGCGCCAGCAGCTTGGATCAGGGCACCGGGGAGCTGTTTTTT. The chain uses TRBV5-1 and TRBJ2-2, with D perhaps TRBD1 (5 bases). Trimming removed 0 bases from V and 4 bases from J, with 7 bases in between. The CDR3 covers 14 residues. Germline CDR1 reads SGHRS; CDR2 reads YFSETQ.

This clone was seen a single time. The chain uses TRBV7-3 and TRBJ2-1, with D tentatively TRBD2 (5 bases). This CDR3 has 11 residues. Germline CDR1 reads SGHTA; CDR2 reads FQGTGA. The germline V and J ends were trimmed by 7 bases and 8 bases, with 9 bases remaining between them. CDR3 nucleotide sequence: TGTGCCAGCACCAACGGGGATGAGCAGTTCTTC. This translates into CASTNGDEQFF.

This clone was counted only a few times. V and J are TRBV10-3 and TRBJ1-5; D is possibly TRBD1 (6 bases). The germline V and J ends were trimmed by 0 bases and 4 bases, with 13 bases remaining between them. The CDR3 runs 16 residues. Germline V gene data show CDR1 as ENHRY and CDR2 as SYGVKD. The CDR3: CAISESYGQGNQPQHF. The CDR3 DNA is TGTGCCATCAGTGAGTCTTATGGGCAGGGGAATCAGCCCCAGCATTTT.

The rearrangement links TRBV30 to TRBJ2-3; maybe TRBD2 (5 bases). CDR1 and CDR2 from the germline V gene are GTSNPN and SVGIG (reference sequence). The CDR3 length is 11 residues. V was cut by 2 bases and J by 10 bases, with 10 bases left in between. CDR3 protein: CAWSPGDAQYF. Written as DNA, the CDR3 is TGTGCCTGGAGTCCCGGGGATGCGCAGTATTTT. Complete variable domain (other parts from reference TRBV30 and TRBJ2-3): SQTIHQWPATLVQPVGSPLSLECTVEGTSNPNLYWYRQAAGRGLQLLFYSVGIGQISSEVPQNLSASRPQDRQFILSSKKLLLSDSGFYLCAWSPGDAQYFGPGTRLTVL.

The chain is built from TRBV20-1 and TRBJ1-3, with D possibly matching TRBD1 (5 bases). The germline V gene encodes CDR1 DFQATT and CDR2 SNEGSKA (reference sequence). V lost 3 bases and J 0 bases, leaving 27 bases between the germline ends. The CDR3 is made up of 20 amino acids. Here the CDR3 reads CSASSRPGLPLLYSGNTIYF. The CDR3 DNA reads as TGCAGTGCTAGTTCGAGACCGGGACTGCCCTTGCTCTACTCTGGAAACACCATATATTTT.

The chain is built from TRBV9 and TRBJ2-2, with a weak D call TRBD2 (6 bases). V lost 0 bases and J 6 bases, leaving 12 bases between the germline ends. Germline values: CDR1 SGDLS, CDR2 YYNGEE. The CDR3 runs 15 residues. CDR3: CASSVDNGGAGELFF. The CDR3 bases are TGTGCCAGCAGCGTAGATAACGGGGGAGCCGGGGAGCTGTTTTTT.

This chain uses TRBV7-8 with TRBJ2-7; 7 nucleotides agree with TRBD1. The CDR3 totals 14 residues. Looked up from germline, CDR1 is SGHVS and CDR2 is FQNEAQ. V shed 8 bases, J shed 5 bases, and the junction held 12 bases outside the gene matches. The CDR3 protein is CASGMRDRGDEQYF. DNA of the CDR3: TGTGCCAGCGGGATGAGGGACAGAGGGGACGAGCAGTACTTC.

The chain employs TRBV4-1 and TRBJ1-4, with a possible D match to TRBD1 (5 bases). Germline V gene data show CDR1 as MGHRA and CDR2 as YSYEKL. Trimming removed 0 bases from V and 8 bases from J, with 22 bases in between. The CDR3 is 18 amino acids. Here the CDR3 DNA reads TGCGCCAGCAGCCAAGAGGGGGGAAGGACACGCCTTGGGGAAAAACTGTTTTTT. This sequence encodes CASSQEGGRTRLGEKLFF.